This is a list of T cell receptor beta chains from one sample in a study of T cells in localized non-small cell lung cancer. Clones were sequenced by immunoSEQ multiplex PCR, and TCRdb holds only the in-frame ones, with some missing. The sample shows approximately 41,000 clones, 90% to 95% of them seen only once. Sequences were derived from PBMCs, sampled before any cancer treatment. The receptor set was obtained from a woman aged 35 to 70 with stage II lung adenocarcinoma. Both conserved end residues are part of each CDR3. A D gene is named only where the DNA matches it firmly. Size is stated for part of the rows, as once, few or many counts, or as a class when the clone is expanded.

>NA|TRBD1|TRBJ1-4|TRBV6-6
CASSSTGGEKLFF
TGTGCCAGCAGTTCCACAGGGGGTGAAAAACTGTTTTTT
>NA|NA|TRBJ1-2|TRBV27
CASSLRGNYGYTF
TGTGCCAGCAGTTTAAGGGGCAACTATGGCTACACCTTC
>NA|NA|TRBJ2-5|TRBV10-3
CAISESEIRGETQYF
TGTGCCATCAGTGAATCGGAAATCCGGGGAGAGACCCAGTACTTC
>NA|NA|TRBJ2-7|TRBV5-1
CASSLGPLPLEQYF
TGCGCCAGCAGCTTGGGCCCCCTACCCCTCGAGCAGTACTTC
>NA|NA|TRBJ1-5|TRBV28
CASSLSGDGNQPQHF
TGTGCCAGCAGTTTATCCGGGGACGGCAATCAGCCCCAGCATTTT
>NA|NA|TRBJ2-6|TRBV11-2
CASSLALSSGANVLTF
TGTGCCAGCAGCTTAGCTCTCAGCTCTGGGGCCAACGTCCTGACTTTC
>NA|NA|TRBJ1-5|TRBV7-2
CASSLNSATQPQHF
TGTGCCAGCAGCTTAAATTCGGCGACGCAGCCCCAGCATTTT
>NA|NA|TRBJ1-5|TRBV6-5
CASSRRRNQPQHF
TGTGCCAGCAGCAGACGGCGCAATCAGCCCCAGCATTTT
>NA|NA|TRBJ2-7|TRBV28
CASSGPRDRLTYEQYF
TGTGCCAGCAGTGGACCCCGGGATCGCCTAACCTACGAGCAGTACTTC
>NA|TRBD2|TRBJ2-3|TRBV29-1
CSVAPTSGSTDTQYF
TGCAGCGTTGCCCCCACTAGCGGTAGCACAGATACGCAGTATTTT
>NA|NA|TRBJ2-7|TRBV7-8
CASSLRRVSYEQYF
TGTGCCAGCAGCCTACGCAGGGTATCCTACGAGCAGTACTTC
>NA|NA|TRBJ2-3|TRBV5-6
CASSLTGDSTDTQYF
TGTGCCAGCAGCTTGACGGGCGATAGCACAGATACGCAGTATTTT
>NA|TRBD2|TRBJ2-2|TRBV10-1
CASIGGSPGTGELFF
TGCGCCAGCATTGGCGGGAGCCCCGGGACCGGGGAGCTGTTTTTT
>NA|NA|TRBJ1-5|TRBV29-1
CSVQQGEGQPQHF
TGCAGCGTCCAGCAGGGTGAGGGACAGCCCCAGCATTTT
>NA|NA|TRBJ2-5|TRBV5-1
CASSRRGETQYF
TGCGCCAGCAGCCGACGGGGGGAGACCCAGTACTTC
>NA|NA|TRBJ2-1|TRBV5-5
CASSLNPYNEQFF
TGTGCCAGCAGCTTGAATCCGTACAATGAGCAGTTCTTC
>once|NA|TRBJ2-5|TRBV7-8
CASSSGGGIQEAQYF
TGTGCCAGCAGCTCAGGGGGAGGAATCCAAGAGGCCCAGTACTTC
>NA|TRBD2|TRBJ2-3|TRBV7-9
CASSSTSSPLTSTDTQYF
TGTGCCAGCAGCTCGACTAGCTCTCCCCTAACTAGCACAGATACGCAGTATTTT
>NA|NA|TRBJ2-4|TRBV27
CASSEPGRYRDIQYF
TGTGCCAGCAGTGAACCGGGACGCTATAGGGACATTCAGTACTTC
>NA|NA|TRBJ2-2|TRBV5-1
CASSLGRVGTGELFF
TGCGCCAGCAGCTTGGGTAGGGTTGGCACCGGGGAGCTGTTTTTT
>once|NA|TRBJ1-1|TRBV6-5
CASSYSESLTFFF
TGTGCCAGCAGTTACTCGGAGTCCTTAACATTTTTCTTT
>once|TRBD2|TRBJ2-7|TRBV11-2
CASSLGLKRDAYEQYF
TGTGCCAGCAGCTTAGGTCTCAAGCGGGACGCCTACGAGCAGTACTTC
>NA|NA|TRBJ2-7|TRBV7-9
CASSLVTDYEQYF
TGTGCCAGCAGCTTAGTCACAGACTACGAGCAGTACTTC
>NA|TRBD1|TRBJ1-3|TRBV5-5
CASSSGGISGNTIYF
TGTGCCAGCAGCTCAGGGGGGATCTCTGGAAACACCATATATTTT
>NA|NA|TRBJ1-1|TRBV6-1
CASSGYRAEAFF
TGTGCCAGCAGTGGGTATAGGGCTGAAGCTTTCTTT
>NA|NA|TRBJ2-7|TRBV28
CASSPPIGARAYEQYF
TGTGCCAGCAGTCCCCCCATTGGAGCGCGGGCCTACGAGCAGTACTTC
>NA|TRBD1|TRBJ2-6|TRBV6-6
CASRTGGNSGANVLTF
TGTGCCAGCCGGACAGGGGGCAACTCTGGGGCCAACGTCCTGACTTTC
>NA|TRBD1|TRBJ1-1|TRBV15
CATSRGGTGSGVTEAFF
TGTGCCACCAGCAGAGGGGGGACAGGGTCTGGAGTAACTGAAGCTTTCTTT
>NA|TRBD2|TRBJ2-5|TRBV5-8
CASSKGSGSQGETQYF
TGTGCCAGCAGCAAGGGGAGCGGGAGCCAGGGGGAGACCCAGTACTTC
>NA|NA|TRBJ2-5|TRBV5-1
CASTQAGTETQYF
TGCGCCAGCACCCAGGCAGGGACGGAGACCCAGTACTTC
>NA|TRBD1|TRBJ2-7|TRBV10-2
CASSENRGPYEQYF
TGCGCCAGCAGTGAGAACAGGGGTCCCTACGAGCAGTACTTC
>NA|TRBD2|TRBJ2-1|TRBV19
CASSLGGVVLEQFF
TGTGCCAGTAGTTTGGGGGGGGTCGTTCTTGAGCAGTTCTTC
>NA|NA|TRBJ1-1|TRBV9
CASSVAIGEETFF
TGTGCCAGCAGCGTAGCTATAGGGGAGGAGACTTTCTTT
>NA|NA|TRBJ1-3|TRBV28
CASSLLGQNSGNTIYF
TGTGCCAGCAGTTTGTTAGGACAGAACTCTGGAAACACCATATATTTT
>NA|TRBD2|TRBJ2-1|TRBV2
CASVLAGEGEQFF
TGTGCCAGCGTGTTAGCGGGAGAGGGTGAGCAGTTCTTC
>NA|NA|TRBJ1-3|TRBV5-5
CASSLGRNSGNTIYF
TGTGCCAGCAGCTTGGGCCGGAACTCTGGAAACACCATATATTTT
>NA|NA|TRBJ1-1|TRBV7-2
CASSLVRGGGLAEAFF
TGTGCCAGCAGCTTAGTAAGAGGGGGAGGCCTCGCTGAAGCTTTCTTT
>NA|TRBD1|TRBJ1-5|TRBV29-1
CSETQGWDQPQHF
TGCAGCGAGACACAGGGGTGGGATCAGCCCCAGCATTTT
>NA|NA|TRBJ1-3|TRBV19
CASSLLSDYRNTIYF
TGTGCCAGTAGTTTACTTTCAGATTATCGAAACACCATATATTTT
>once|TRBD1|TRBJ1-5|TRBV29-1
CSVGDRGGQPQHF
TGCAGCGTGGGGGACAGGGGAGGTCAGCCCCAGCATTTT
>NA|NA|TRBJ2-5|TRBV9
CASSGTPRSQETQYF
TGTGCCAGCAGCGGGACCCCTAGATCGCAAGAGACCCAGTACTTC
>NA|NA|TRBJ2-2|TRBV28
CASSFSASQGLYTGELFF
TGTGCCAGCAGTTTTTCCGCTTCGCAGGGTTTATACACCGGGGAGCTGTTTTTT
>once|NA|TRBJ2-5|TRBV28
CASSLEETQYF
TGTGCCAGCAGCCTTGAAGAGACCCAGTACTTC
>NA|NA|TRBJ1-1|TRBV28
CASSAPGVWSKNTEAFF
TGTGCCAGCAGCGCTCCAGGGGTTTGGAGCAAGAACACTGAAGCTTTCTTT
>NA|NA|TRBJ1-2|TRBV25-1
CASSGGDSILYYGYTF
TGTGCCAGCAGTGGGGGTGATTCAATATTATACTATGGCTACACCTTC
>NA|NA|TRBJ2-3|TRBV5-6
CASSLRRWTPVGDTQYF
TGTGCCAGCAGCTTACGACGTTGGACACCGGTTGGGGATACGCAGTATTTT
>NA|NA|TRBJ2-7|TRBV28
CASSVEGGPYEQYF
TGTGCCAGCAGTGTGGAGGGGGGGCCTTACGAGCAGTACTTC
>NA|NA|TRBJ2-7|TRBV7-2
CASSPGGYEQYF
TGTGCCAGCAGCCCGGGCGGCTACGAGCAGTACTTC